The 31 T cell receptor beta chains below come from one sample, sequenced in a study of shared clonotypes between healthy human individuals. Profiled with immunoSEQ multiplex PCR; TCRdb holds only in-frame clones, not every one. Seen here are approximately 1,000,000 clones, around 78% observed once, and the top ten hold approximately 0.56%. Sequencing was performed on memory CD4+ T cells from PBMCs. Documented subset: CD45RA-negative fraction. The receptor source for this set is a man younger than 35 in good health. Some clones in this sample may be carry-over from other donors' samples.

V gene TRBV29-1 combines with J gene TRBJ2-5; D possibly corresponds to TRBD2 (5 bases). The CDR3 sequence is 13 residues long. The V end lost 4 bases, the J end lost 7 bases, and 16 bases lay between the germline ends. Germline CDR1 SQVTM, CDR2 ANQGSEA. CDR3 in DNA: TGCAGCGTTGTAGGGAGATTGGTGGGGACCCAGTACTTC. Its protein product is CSVVGRLVGTQYF.

This CDR3 reads CASSRAGNTDTQYF. The CDR3 bases are TGTGCCAGCAGTAGGGCAGGAAACACAGATACGCAGTATTTT. The chain combines TRBV28 with TRBJ2-3, with D hard to call. CDR1 is MDHEN, CDR2 SYDVKM, per germline. V lost 5 bases and J lost 2, with 11 bases in between. This CDR3 is built from 14 residues.

The J gene is TRBJ1-1, the V gene TRBV7-2; tentative D call: TRBD1 (5 bases). V shed 5 bases and J shed 8 bases, with 15 bases lying between them. Germline V gives CDR1 SGHTA, CDR2 FQGNSA. CDR3 length: 13 amino acids. The chain's CDR3 is CASSIRQKGEAFF. The CDR3 DNA reads TGTGCCAGCAGCATACGACAGAAGGGAGAAGCTTTCTTT.

This chain links TRBV9 with TRBJ1-1; a possible D gene is TRBD1 (5 bases). Between the trimmed V and J ends, which lost 0 bases and 5 bases, there was a span of 14 bases. The CDR3 sequence is 15 residues long. Germline CDR1 SGDLS, CDR2 YYNGEE. CDR3 DNA: TGTGCCAGCAGCGTAGACCCAGGGATAGGTACTGAAGCTTTCTTT. It specifies CASSVDPGIGTEAFF.

The genes are TRBV2 and TRBJ1-4; maybe TRBD1 (5 bases). The CDR3 loop spans 14 amino acids. V gave up 5 bases and J gave up 8 bases, with 15 bases separating them. CDR1 and CDR2 from the germline V gene are SNHLY and FYNNEI. In DNA, the CDR3 is TGTGCCAGCAGTCTGATGCGACAGTACGAAAAACTGTTTTTT. It encodes CASSLMRQYEKLFF.

The chain recombines TRBV11-3 with TRBJ2-2; D remains ambiguous. The CDR3 is made up of 14 amino acids. Germline V CDR1 and CDR2: SGHNT, YENEEA. Trimming cost V 1 base and J 5 bases, with 8 bases left between them. The CDR3: CASSLVSGTGELFF. Here the CDR3 DNA reads TGTGCCAGCAGCTTAGTTTCCGGGACCGGGGAGCTGTTTTTT.

This clone came up many times. The V gene is TRBV6-5, the J gene TRBJ2-7; TRBD2 agrees at 9 bases. This CDR3 contains 14 residues. V lost 4 bases, J lost 3 bases, and 4 bases stayed unmatched. CDR1 and CDR2 from the germline V gene are MNHEY and SVGAGI. The CDR3 nucleotides read TGTGCCAGCAGTTCCACAGCGGGAGGCTACGAGCAGTACTTC. Protein product: CASSSTAGGYEQYF.

This chain uses TRBV15 with TRBJ2-1; D perhaps matches TRBD1 (5 bases). The CDR3 runs 15 residues. Looked up from germline, CDR1 is LNHNV and CDR2 is YYDKDF (reference sequence). V was cut by 4 bases and J by 4 bases, with 14 bases left in between. The CDR3 protein is CATSIRSGLYNEQFF. The CDR3 nucleotides are TGTGCCACCAGCATCCGGTCAGGGCTTTACAATGAGCAGTTCTTC.

This clone was counted a single time. This chain joins TRBV5-4 and TRBJ2-7, with 7 bases lining up with TRBD1. Trimming removed 7 bases from V and 7 bases from J; junction bases left unmatched: 8. Germline loops: CDR1 SGHNT, CDR2 YYREEE (reference sequence). CDR3 length: 12 residues. The CDR3, as DNA: TGTGCCAGCGGCCTCATACAGGGGGAGCAGTACTTC. Protein: CASGLIQGEQYF.

The CDR3 sequence is CASSLAPGQGARGTEAFF. In DNA, the CDR3 is TGTGCCAGCAGCTTAGCTCCGGGACAGGGGGCGCGGGGCACTGAAGCTTTCTTT. The gene calls are TRBV7-9 and TRBJ1-1; 12 bases agree with TRBD1. CDR3 length: 18 amino acids. Germline V gene sequence: CDR1 SEHNR, CDR2 FQNEAQ (reference sequence). J lost 4 bases, V lost 0 bases, and 9 bases had no gene match.

The chain carries TRBV7-2 and TRBJ2-7; possibly TRBD2 for D (5 bases). The CDR3 loop spans 13 amino acids. Germline V gives CDR1 SGHTA, CDR2 FQGNSA. V dropped 5 bases and J dropped 4 bases, with 12 bases sitting between them. CDR3 in DNA: TGTGCCAGCAGCCCCCGGGGTACATACGAGCAGTACTTC. Protein: CASSPRGTYEQYF. Looking up the rest from reference TRBV7-2 and TRBJ2-7 gives the full variable domain: GAGVSQSPSNKVTEKGKDVELRCDPISGHTALYWYRQSLGQGLEFLIYFQGNSAPDKSGLPSDRFSAERTGGSVSTLTIQRTQQEDSAVYLCASSPRGTYEQYFGPGTRLTVT.

Points on this clone: The junction and the germline gene differ at one end; a read error may be behind it. The chain employs TRBV15 and TRBJ2-4, with 10 nucleotides matching TRBD2. The CDR3 consists of 15 residues. CDR1 is LNHNV, CDR2 YYDKDF, per germline (reference sequence). The CDR3 nucleotides are TGTGCCACCAGCAGAGACCTAGCGGGAGACCGAATGGGGCACTTC. Its translation is CATSRDLAGDRMGHF. The variable domain in full, with the rest retrieved from reference TRBV15 and TRBJ2-4, is DAMVIQNPRYQVTQFGKPVTLSCSQTLNHNVMYWYQQKSSQAPKLLFHYYDKDFNNEADTPDNFQSRRPNTSFCFLDIRSPGLGDTAMYLCATSRDLAGDRMGHFGAGTRLSVL.

In this sample, this clone turned up once. CDR3 in amino acids: CASSLQGLNQPQHF. The CDR3 DNA is TGTGCCAGCTCCCTACAGGGGTTGAATCAGCCCCAGCATTTT. The chain combines TRBV18 with TRBJ1-5, with 7 bases aligning to TRBD1. CDR1 and CDR2 from the germline V gene are KGHSH and LQKENI. V gave up 6 bases and J gave up 4 bases; unmatched junction bases: 6. CDR3 size: 14 residues.

A word on this clone: Other DNA variants within this sample encode the same CDR3. This chain links TRBV27 with TRBJ2-5, with no clear D. Trimming pared 5 bases from V and 0 bases from J, leaving 7 bases between. The CDR3 loop spans 13 amino acids. Germline V CDR1 and CDR2: MNHEY, SMNVEV (reference sequence). This CDR3 reads CASSQTYQETQYF. In DNA, the CDR3 is TGTGCCAGCAGTCAAACGTACCAAGAGACCCAGTACTTC.

Points on this clone: This CDR3 is also generated by other DNA sequences in the sample. The rearrangement links TRBV9 to TRBJ2-7; D possibly corresponds to TRBD1 (6 bases). V shed 3 bases and J shed 3 bases, with 13 bases lying between them. Germline-derived CDR1 and CDR2 are SGDLS and YYNGEE. This CDR3 has 14 residues. The CDR3 DNA reads as TGTGCCAGCAGCGCGTCTGGACAGAACTACGAGCAGTACTTC. It translates to CASSASGQNYEQYF. Full variable domain (remainder filled in from reference TRBV9 and TRBJ2-7): DSGVTQTPKHLITATGQRVTLRCSPRSGDLSVYWYQQSLDQGLQFLIQYYNGEERAKGNILERFSAQQFPDLHSELNLSSLELGDSALYFCASSASGQNYEQYFGPGTRLTVT.

A few counts support this clone. J is TRBJ1-1 and V is TRBV18; perhaps TRBD1 as D (5 bases). The V end was cut by 2 bases, the J end by 7 bases, with 11 bases between. The CDR3 is made up of 13 amino acids. Germline V gene lookup returns CDR1 KGHSH and CDR2 LQKENI. The CDR3 spells CASSPSRTLEAFF. As DNA, the CDR3 is TGTGCCAGCTCACCATCGAGGACACTTGAAGCTTTCTTT.

The chain combines TRBV5-1 with TRBJ1-4; 8 bases are a match to TRBD1. The germline CDR1 and CDR2 sequences are SGHRS and YFSETQ. The V segment lost 4 bases and the J segment 3 bases; nucleotides outside the gene matches: 8. CDR3 length equals 16 residues. This CDR3 is CASSQTGAHSNEKLFF. The DNA of the CDR3 is TGCGCCAGCAGCCAGACAGGGGCGCACTCTAATGAAAAACTGTTTTTT.

The chain employs TRBV2 and TRBJ1-6; no reliable D call. CDR3 length: 14 amino acids. The germline gives CDR1 SNHLY, CDR2 FYNNEI. V lost 5 bases and J 14 bases, leaving 19 bases between the germline ends. The CDR3 loop is CASSPESGPLTLHF. The CDR3 bases are TGTGCCAGCAGTCCAGAGTCCGGCCCGTTAACCCTCCACTTT.

The J gene is TRBJ2-7, the V gene TRBV29-1; no reliable D call. Germline-derived CDR1 and CDR2 are SQVTM and ANQGSEA. CDR3 length: 16 amino acids. V was shortened by 4 bases and J by 0 bases, with 19 bases between the two germline ends. The CDR3, as DNA: TGCAGCGTTGTCCAGAGACCTTCACTCCTCTCCTACGAGCAGTACTTC. This sequence encodes CSVVQRPSLLSYEQYF.

The CDR3 DNA reads TGTGCCAGCAGTTTAATCTCCGGGAGATACGAGCAGTACTTC. It yields the protein CASSLISGRYEQYF. The J gene is TRBJ2-7, the V gene TRBV28; a weak D match, TRBD2 (6 bases). V lost 2 bases, J lost 4 bases, and 12 bases lay in between. The CDR3 is 14 residues long. Germline CDR1 and CDR2: MDHEN and SYDVKM.

This chain uses TRBV20-1 with TRBJ1-2; D unclear. The CDR3 has 11 amino acids. Trimming pared 3 bases from V and 8 bases from J, leaving 10 bases between. Germline values: CDR1 DFQATT, CDR2 SNEGSKA (reference sequence). The CDR3 spells CSASENSGYTF. The CDR3 nucleotides are TGCAGTGCTAGCGAGAATTCGGGCTACACCTTC.

The chain recombines TRBV5-1 with TRBJ2-7; no definite D call. Per the germline V gene, CDR1 is SGHRS and CDR2 is YFSETQ. The length of the CDR3 is 14 residues. Trimming shortened V by 4 bases and J by 2 bases, and 13 bases separated the two germline ends. The DNA for the CDR3 is TGCGCCAGCAGCGAGGTCGGCCAAACCTACGAGCAGTACTTC. It encodes CASSEVGQTYEQYF.

This chain uses TRBV6-1 with TRBJ2-3; D uncertain. The CDR3 runs 14 residues. Germline CDR1 reads MNHNS; CDR2 reads SASEGT. Trimming shortened V by 6 bases and J by 5 bases, and 15 bases separated the two germline ends. The CDR3 sequence is CASSETRYRDTQYF. For the CDR3, the DNA is TGTGCCAGCAGCGAGACAAGGTACCGAGATACGCAGTATTTT.

In its sample, this clone was seen once. The V call is TRBV19, the J call TRBJ1-1; TRBD1 aligns across 9 bases. V was clipped by 6 bases and J by 6 bases; unmatched bases: 8. CDR1 is LNHDA, CDR2 SQIVND, per germline (reference sequence). The CDR3 spans 14 residues. CDR3: CASRWDREGSEAFF. CDR3 DNA: TGTGCCAGTAGATGGGACAGGGAAGGCTCTGAAGCTTTCTTT.

The chain combines TRBV5-4 with TRBJ1-4, with 10 nucleotides matching TRBD1. The CDR3 covers 15 residues. The J segment lost 6 bases and the V segment lost 4 bases, leaving 6 bases of the junction unmatched. Germline V gene sequence: CDR1 SGHNT, CDR2 YYREEE (reference sequence). The CDR3 sequence is CASSRGQGVYEKLFF. The CDR3 nucleotides read TGTGCCAGCAGCCGAGGACAGGGGGTTTATGAAAAACTGTTTTTT.

The chain carries TRBV5-6 and TRBJ1-2; D is unclear. Trimming stripped 2 bases from V and 8 bases from J, with 10 bases between. Germline V gene lookup returns CDR1 SGHDT and CDR2 YYEEEE. The CDR3 runs 12 residues. In nucleotides, the CDR3 is TGTGCCAGCAGCTTCGGTCAGCTCGGCTACACCTTC. Amino acids: CASSFGQLGYTF.

The chain employs TRBV29-1 and TRBJ2-7; D remains ambiguous. Germline lookup yields CDR1 SQVTM and CDR2 ANQGSEA. This CDR3 region has 11 residues. V was trimmed by 6 bases and J by 4 bases, leaving 10 bases between them. The CDR3 is CSVDWMYEQYF. The CDR3 DNA sequence: TGCAGCGTGGATTGGATGTACGAGCAGTACTTC.

CDR3 DNA: TGTGCCACCTCTGGGAGCGGCACGAGCACAGATACGCAGTATTTT. Its protein product is CATSGSGTSTDTQYF. The J gene is TRBJ2-3, the V gene TRBV27; TRBD2 might be the D (5 bases). Germline V lookup: CDR1 MNHEY, CDR2 SMNVEV (reference sequence). There are 15 residues in the CDR3. V shed 10 bases and J shed 0 bases, with 17 bases lying between them.

A word on this clone: A far bigger clonotype differs at one base, so this is likely a read error. A read error is likely, as this CDR3 ends without the conserved phenylalanine or tryptophan. This sequence joins TRBV5-1 and TRBJ1-2; the match to TRBD1 covers 7 bases. V trimming: 4 bases; J trimming: 6 bases; junction bases outside the gene matches: 9. Looked up from germline, CDR1 is SGHRS and CDR2 is YFSETQ. This CDR3 is built from 14 residues. The CDR3 reads CASSPGQDGHGYTL. The CDR3 DNA reads TGCGCCAGCAGCCCCGGACAGGATGGTCATGGCTACACCCTC.

This clone was recorded only once. The sample contains more than one DNA sequence encoding this CDR3. The V and J genes are TRBV28 and TRBJ2-3; D is ambiguous. Germline V gives CDR1 MDHEN, CDR2 SYDVKM. The CDR3 loop spans 11 amino acids. Trimming took off 7 bases at V and 3 bases at J, with 5 bases between the two ends. CDR3 nucleotide sequence: TGTGCCAGCACTCGGACAGATACGCAGTATTTT. As protein: CASTRTDTQYF.

This rearrangement joins TRBV28 to TRBJ2-3, with D perhaps TRBD2 (6 bases). Germline V gene sequence: CDR1 MDHEN, CDR2 SYDVKM. The CDR3 extends over 15 amino acids. V was trimmed by 2 bases and J by 1 base, leaving 10 bases between them. The CDR3 loop is CASSLVRRGTDTQYF. The CDR3 DNA reads as TGTGCCAGCAGTTTAGTCAGGAGGGGCACAGATACGCAGTATTTT.